The 32 T cell receptor beta chains presented below share a single source sample, sequenced in a study of molecular identifiers for immune sequencing clone quantification. TCRdb re-called the PCR reads through MiXCR, storing one row per CDR3 protein. Among about 68,000 distinct CDR3 sequences listed, around 18% were seen once. Sequences were obtained from naive CD8+ T cells from blood, with Jurkat cell RNA spiked in. Subset indicated: FACS-sorted CD8+CD4-CCR7+CD45RA+ naive T cells. The receptor source for this set is a human donor in good health. Some libraries in this study had Jurkat cell RNA spiked in.

This clonotype was seen more than once but under ten times. The J gene is TRBJ1-2, the V gene TRBV7-9; 10 bases fit TRBD1. The V gene end was trimmed by 4 bases and the J gene end by 8 bases; junction bases not matched to a gene: 10. From germline, CDR1 is SEHNR and CDR2 FQNEAQ (reference sequence). CDR3 length: 15 amino acids. CDR3 residues: CASSWVQGQGYGYTF. Here the CDR3 DNA reads TGTGCCAGCAGCTGGGTCCAGGGACAGGGGTACGGCTACACCTTC.

Ten or more counts support this clonotype. This chain uses TRBV28 with TRBJ2-7; 9 positions agree with TRBD1. V was pared by 5 bases and J by 6 bases, with 14 bases of the junction left unmatched. This CDR3 has 16 amino acids. Germline V lookup: CDR1 MDHEN, CDR2 SYDVKM. In nucleotides, the CDR3 is TGTGCCAGCAGTCGGAAGGGCGGGACAGGGCGTCGCGAGCAGTACTTC. This encodes CASSRKGGTGRREQYF.

Ten or more counts support this clonotype. The chain carries TRBV7-6 and TRBJ1-5; tentative D call: TRBD1 (5 bases). The germline V gene has CDR1 SGHVS and CDR2 FNYEAQ. This CDR3 comprises 17 residues. The ends were cut back, 5 bases at V and 0 bases at J, with 17 bases in the middle. The CDR3 nucleotides are TGTGCCAGCAGCGGAGACCGCAACAGGTATAGCAATCAGCCCCAGCATTTT. Translation gives CASSGDRNRYSNQPQHF. Filled out from reference TRBV7-6 and TRBJ1-5, the complete variable domain reads GAGVSQSPRYKVTKRGQDVALRCDPISGHVSLYWYRQALGQGPEFLTYFNYEAQQDKSGLPNDRFSAERPEGSISTLTIQRTEQRDSAMYRCASSGDRNRYSNQPQHFGDGTRLSIL.

This clonotype appeared many times. The V call is TRBV6-2 or TRBV6-3, the J call TRBJ1-1; D is perhaps TRBD1 (6 bases). The CDR3 spans 17 residues. Trimming pared 1 base from V and 1 base from J, leaving 16 bases between. Germline V CDR1 and CDR2: MNHEY, SVGEGT. The DNA for the CDR3 is TGTGCCAGCAGTTACTTCATAGGACAGTTGACGAACACTGAAGCTTTCTTT. This codes for CASSYFIGQLTNTEAFF.

J is TRBJ2-7 and V is TRBV5-8; 8 bases map to TRBD2. The CDR3 has 14 amino acids. Germline CDR1 SGHTS, CDR2 YDEGEE. Trimming took 7 bases from V and 2 from J; bases not matched to a gene: 8. The CDR3 DNA reads TGTGCCAGCGCGGGGGGAGCGGGACCCTACGAGCAGTACTTC. Its protein is CASAGGAGPYEQYF.

The chain is built from TRBV7-9 and TRBJ1-5; tentatively, D is TRBD1 (5 bases). V dropped 5 bases and J dropped 7 bases, with 9 bases sitting between them. The CDR3 spans 12 residues. Germline CDR1 is SEHNR and CDR2 is FQNEAQ (reference sequence). The CDR3 DNA sequence: TGTGCCAGCAGCCCGGGGGGACAGCCCCAGCATTTT. This sequence encodes CASSPGGQPQHF.

This clonotype was recorded many times. The chain recombines TRBV29-1 with TRBJ2-1; D is unclear. This CDR3 is built from 14 residues. The germline gives CDR1 SQVTM, CDR2 ANQGSEA. Trimming left V 7 bases short and J 1 base short, with 14 bases between. CDR3 sequence (DNA): TGCAGCGCCGAGTGGAAGTCGTCCTACAATGAGCAGTTCTTC. Translating gives CSAEWKSSYNEQFF.

This clonotype was found many times. The V call is TRBV28, the J call TRBJ2-5; 9 nucleotides match TRBD1. Germline CDR1 reads MDHEN; CDR2 reads SYDVKM. The length of the CDR3 is 16 residues. The ends lost 4 bases at V and 3 bases at J; junction bases unmatched: 9. CDR3 sequence reads: CASSSDRGSKEETQYF. In DNA form, the CDR3 reads TGTGCCAGCAGTTCGGACAGGGGATCTAAGGAAGAGACCCAGTACTTC. Together with reference TRBV28 and TRBJ2-5, the CDR3 gives the full variable domain: DVKVTQSSRYLVKRTGEKVFLECVQDMDHENMFWYRQDPGLGLRLIYFSYDVKMKEKGDIPEGYSVSREKKERFSLILESASTNQTSMYLCASSSDRGSKEETQYFGPGTRLLVL.

Turning to this clonotype: Given a much more abundant clone one base away, this may be a read error. Here the CDR3 omits its conserved ending phenylalanine or tryptophan, so a read error is the likely source. This rearrangement joins TRBV14 to TRBJ2-1; D gene ambiguous. Germline V gene data show CDR1 as SGHDN and CDR2 as FVKESK. CDR3 length: 15 amino acids. V lost 4 bases, J lost 6 bases, and 16 bases lay in between. CDR3 DNA: TGTGCCAGCAGCCCCTACGAGACGCTGTTCAATGAGCAGTTCCTC. Protein sequence: CASSPYETLFNEQFL.

Many counts were recorded for this clonotype. The chain links TRBV27 to TRBJ2-2; no firm D call. Trimming stripped 3 bases from V and 2 bases from J, with 7 bases between. Germline loops: CDR1 MNHEY, CDR2 SMNVEV (reference sequence). This CDR3 comprises 14 residues. The CDR3: CASSFGYNTGELFF. The CDR3 DNA follows: TGTGCCAGCAGTTTTGGCTACAACACCGGGGAGCTGTTTTTT.

This clonotype was found a few times. The rearrangement links TRBV7-2 to TRBJ2-5; 7 bases agree with TRBD2. The trim removed 3 bases at V and 4 bases at J, leaving 8 bases unmatched. This CDR3 has 15 amino acids. The germline gives CDR1 SGHTA, CDR2 FQGNSA. The CDR3 DNA sequence: TGTGCCAGCAGCTTCGTCGGGGGGATGCGAGAGACCCAGTACTTC. Residues: CASSFVGGMRETQYF.

This clonotype came up a few times. V gene TRBV7-9 combines with J gene TRBJ2-1; D possibly corresponds to TRBD2 (6 bases). V was trimmed by 5 bases and J by 4 bases, leaving 9 bases between them. The CDR3 length is 13 residues. The germline CDR1 and CDR2 sequences are SEHNR and FQNEAQ (reference sequence). CDR3 sequence: CASSAGLYNEQFF. The CDR3 bases are TGTGCCAGCAGCGCGGGACTGTACAATGAGCAGTTCTTC. Filled out from reference TRBV7-9 and TRBJ2-1, the complete variable domain reads DTGVSQNPRHKITKRGQNVTFRCDPISEHNRLYWYRQTLGQGPEFLTYFQNEAQLEKSRLLSDRFSAERPKGSFSTLEIQRTEQGDSAMYLCASSAGLYNEQFFGPGTRLTVL.

The sample holds many counts of this clonotype. The chain carries TRBV29-1 and TRBJ2-2; the D gene is possibly TRBD1 (5 bases). Deletions cut 4 bases from V and 4 bases from J, with 10 bases between. CDR3 size: 13 residues. In germline, CDR1 is SQVTM, CDR2 ANQGSEA. In nucleotides, the CDR3 is TGCAGCGTTGTGGCAGGGATCACCGGGGAGCTGTTTTTT. Translating gives CSVVAGITGELFF.

This clonotype has a count of ten or more. V usage is TRBV6-2 or TRBV6-3 and J usage is TRBJ1-5; possibly TRBD1 for D (6 bases). Germline V gives CDR1 MNHEY, CDR2 SVGEGT. The CDR3 totals 13 residues. Trimming removed 6 bases from V and 10 bases from J, with 16 bases in between. CDR3 sequence: CASSPGQGYPQHF. Written as DNA, the CDR3 is TGTGCCAGCAGCCCGGGGCAGGGGTACCCCCAGCATTTT.

This clonotype showed up many times. The chain recombines TRBV19 with TRBJ2-2; 7 nucleotides agree with TRBD2. V shed 9 bases, J shed 0 bases, and the junction held 4 bases outside the gene matches. Germline V CDR1 and CDR2: LNHDA, SQIVND (reference sequence). The CDR3 length is 14 residues. In nucleotides, the CDR3 is TGTGCCAGCCTAGCGGCCCCGAACACCGGGGAGCTGTTTTTT. Translation gives CASLAAPNTGELFF.

In this sample, this clonotype turned up many times. V is TRBV7-6 and J is TRBJ1-5; unclear D gene. Per germline, CDR1 SGHVS and CDR2 FNYEAQ. With 2 bases removed from V and 0 bases from J, the gap between germline ends came to 20 bases. This CDR3 has 19 residues. The CDR3 coding sequence is TGTGCCAGCAGCTTAACACCAATCAATACATTGGATAGCAATCAGCCCCAGCATTTT. Its translation is CASSLTPINTLDSNQPQHF.

This rearrangement joins TRBV7-9 to TRBJ1-6; 7 nucleotides agree with TRBD1. This CDR3 has 15 residues. Trimming took 2 bases from V and 10 from J; bases not matched to a gene: 8. Germline lookup yields CDR1 SEHNR and CDR2 FQNEAQ (reference sequence). The CDR3 here is CASSLIGTVISPLHF. DNA of the CDR3: TGTGCCAGCAGCTTAATAGGGACAGTCATCTCACCCCTCCACTTT.

The chain uses TRBV6-5 and TRBJ1-1; D possibly corresponds to TRBD1 (5 bases). Germline CDR1 and CDR2: MNHEY and SVGAGI. The length of the CDR3 is 19 residues. The V end was cut by 1 base, the J end by 3 bases, with 24 bases between. Here the CDR3 reads CASSYYSSVPQDLDTEAFF. The CDR3 nucleotides read TGTGCCAGCAGTTACTACAGTTCTGTCCCACAGGATTTGGACACTGAAGCTTTCTTT.

This clonotype came up a few times. The chain uses TRBV7-9 and TRBJ1-2; 8 bases fit TRBD1. There are 15 residues in the CDR3. The germline V gene encodes CDR1 SEHNR and CDR2 FQNEAQ (reference sequence). V dropped 5 bases and J dropped 4; count of bases not matched to a gene: 9. The CDR3 DNA follows: TGTGCCAGCAGCCGCCCAGGGGGCGAAAGCTATGGCTACACCTTC. It yields the protein CASSRPGGESYGYTF.

This clonotype came up many times. This chain connects TRBV7-8 to TRBJ1-5; 9 bases map to TRBD1. The CDR3 is made up of 16 amino acids. Germline V gene sequence: CDR1 SGHVS, CDR2 FQNEAQ. Trimming cost V 1 base and J 6 bases; bases outside gene matches: 7. The CDR3 sequence: CASSLVQGASGQPQHF. The CDR3, as DNA: TGTGCCAGCAGCTTAGTACAGGGGGCTTCTGGTCAGCCCCAGCATTTT. The full variable domain, its missing parts supplied by reference TRBV7-8 and TRBJ1-5, is GAGVSQSPRYKVAKRGQDVALRCDPISGHVSLFWYQQALGQGPEFLTYFQNEAQLDKSGLPSDRFFAERPEGSVSTLKIQRTQQEDSAVYLCASSLVQGASGQPQHFGDGTRLSIL.

This clonotype was recorded at least ten times. The chain is built from TRBV7-2 and TRBJ2-3; possibly TRBD2 for D (5 bases). Germline values: CDR1 SGHTA, CDR2 FQGNSA. This CDR3 spans 13 amino acids. Trimming removed 7 bases at V and 2 bases at J, with 10 bases between. In nucleotides, the CDR3 is TGTGCCAGCAACCTACTAGACACAGATACGCAGTATTTT. It yields the protein CASNLLDTDTQYF.

This clonotype has ten or more counts. The chain links TRBV11-2 to TRBJ2-1; D is ambiguous. The V end was cut by 1 base, the J end by 3 bases, with 4 bases between. Per germline, CDR1 SGHAT and CDR2 FQNNGV. This CDR3 contains 13 residues. The DNA for the CDR3 is TGTGCCAGCAGCTTAGGGGACTACAATGAGCAGTTCTTC. Its protein product is CASSLGDYNEQFF. Combining the CDR3 with reference TRBV11-2 and TRBJ2-1 gives the whole variable domain EAGVAQSPRYKIIEKRQSVAFWCNPISGHATLYWYQQILGQGPKLLIQFQNNGVVDDSQLPKDRFSAERLKGVDSTLKIQPAKLEDSAVYLCASSLGDYNEQFFGPGTRLTVL.

In the case of this clonotype: This could be a read error, since a much larger clone is one nucleotide away. The V gene is TRBV2, the J gene TRBJ2-3; tentative D call: TRBD2 (5 bases). This CDR3 region has 12 residues. From germline, CDR1 is SNHLY and CDR2 FYNNEI. The CDR3 protein is CASSAGFDTRYF. The CDR3 bases are TGTGCCAGCAGTGCGGGATTCGATACGCGGTATTTT. Supplemented by reference TRBV2 and TRBJ2-3, the full variable domain reads EPEVTQTPSHQVTQMGQEVILRCVPISNHLYFYWYRQILGQKVEFLVSFYNNEISEKSEIFDDQFSVERPDGSNFTLKIRSTKLEDSAMYFCASSAGFDTRYFGPGTRLTVL.

This clonotype was observed at least ten times. J is TRBJ2-5 and V is TRBV7-2; 12 bases line up with TRBD2. V lost 10 bases to trimming and J lost 5 bases; unmatched junction nucleotides: 14. The CDR3 is 16 amino acids. The germline gives CDR1 SGHTA, CDR2 FQGNSA. CDR3 region: CATYTGLAGPGETQYF. As DNA, the CDR3 is TGTGCCACTTATACTGGACTAGCGGGACCCGGGGAGACCCAGTACTTC.

This clonotype was detected many times. The chain couples TRBV13 to TRBJ2-2, with 13 bases identical to TRBD2. CDR1 is PRHDT, CDR2 FYEKMQ, per germline (reference sequence). V lost 3 bases, J lost 0 bases, and 10 bases stayed unmatched. This CDR3 is 20 amino acids long. The CDR3 spells CASSLSRTSGSLANTGELFF. In DNA, the CDR3 is TGTGCCAGCAGCTTGTCCCGGACTAGCGGGAGCCTGGCGAACACCGGGGAGCTGTTTTTT.

This clonotype was counted many times. The chain recombines TRBV10-3 with TRBJ2-3; 13 bases are shared with TRBD2. This CDR3 is built from 17 residues. Germline CDR1 is ENHRY and CDR2 is SYGVKD. Unmatched junction bases numbered 6, after V lost 4 bases and J lost 2 bases. Here the CDR3 DNA reads TGTGCCATCAGTGGCGGGACTAGCGGGACTCTCACAGATACGCAGTATTTT. Residues: CAISGGTSGTLTDTQYF.

For this clonotype: A clone one base away is much larger, so this may be a read error. The chain has TRBV19 and TRBJ1-3, with a weak D call TRBD1 (6 bases). CDR1 is LNHDA and CDR2 is SQIVND in the germline V gene (reference sequence). The V end was cut by 4 bases, the J end by 0 bases, with 10 bases between. CDR3 length: 15 amino acids. CDR3 bases: TGTGCCAGTAGTACCCAGGGGACCTCTGGAAACACCATATATTTT. Translation: CASSTQGTSGNTIYF.

This clonotype occurred a few times. V usage is TRBV5-6 and J usage is TRBJ2-7; maybe TRBD1 (6 bases). The CDR3 is made up of 15 amino acids. Germline V gene lookup returns CDR1 SGHDT and CDR2 YYEEEE. Trimming took off 1 base at V and 4 bases at J, with 15 bases between the two ends. CDR3 DNA: TGTGCCAGCAGCTTGTTTACGTCGGGGACATACGAGCAGTACTTC. This translates into CASSLFTSGTYEQYF.

This clonotype came up many times. V and J are TRBV21-1 and TRBJ2-5. TRBV21-1 is a pseudogene segment. The CDR3 is made up of 12 amino acids. In DNA, the CDR3 is TGTGCCAGCAGCGGTCGTCAAGAGACCCAGTACTTC. Protein product: CASSGRQETQYF.

This clonotype occurred a few times. The chain employs TRBV11-2 and TRBJ2-1, with TRBD1 identical over 9 bases. This CDR3 is built from 14 residues. With 3 bases clipped from V and 6 bases from J, the junction kept 3 bases outside the gene matches. Germline values: CDR1 SGHAT, CDR2 FQNNGV. Here the CDR3 reads CASSFRGQGNEQFF. The CDR3 DNA sequence: TGTGCCAGCAGCTTCAGGGGACAGGGCAATGAGCAGTTCTTC.

This clonotype occurred many times. The chain joins TRBV27 to TRBJ2-2; TRBD2 agrees at 10 bases. Germline V gene data show CDR1 as MNHEY and CDR2 as SMNVEV (reference sequence). There are 17 residues in the CDR3. After removal of 8 bases from V and 4 bases from J, the junction contained 13 bases not matched to a gene. The DNA for the CDR3 is TGTGCCAGCTCCGTCGTAGCGGGAGGTTTGGGCACCGGGGAGCTGTTTTTT. Translating it yields CASSVVAGGLGTGELFF.

This clonotype came up a few times. This sequence may be a read error, since a much larger clone differs from it by one base. The chain has TRBV7-9 and TRBJ1-3; possibly TRBD1 for D (5 bases). From germline, CDR1 is SEHNR and CDR2 FQNEAQ (reference sequence). The CDR3 has 14 amino acids. The CDR3 coding sequence is TGTGCCGGCAGCTTGCAGGGCTCTGGAAACACCATATATTTT. It translates to CAGSLQGSGNTIYF.